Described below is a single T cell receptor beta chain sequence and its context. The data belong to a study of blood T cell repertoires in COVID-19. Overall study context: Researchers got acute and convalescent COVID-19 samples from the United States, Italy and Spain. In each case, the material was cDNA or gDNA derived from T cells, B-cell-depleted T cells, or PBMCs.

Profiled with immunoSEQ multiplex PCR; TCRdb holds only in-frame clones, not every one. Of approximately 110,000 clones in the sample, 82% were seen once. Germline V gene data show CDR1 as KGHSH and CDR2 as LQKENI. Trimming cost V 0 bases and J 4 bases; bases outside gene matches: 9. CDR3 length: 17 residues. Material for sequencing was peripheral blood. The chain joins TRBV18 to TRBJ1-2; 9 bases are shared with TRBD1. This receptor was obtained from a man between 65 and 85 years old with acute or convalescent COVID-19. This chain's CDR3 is CASSPPEGQGPLYGYTF. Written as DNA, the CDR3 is TGTGCCAGCTCACCACCAGAGGGACAGGGACCTCTCTATGGCTACACCTTC.